Sequencing of this T cell receptor beta chain was carried out in a study of T cells in Graves' hyperthyroidism and ophthalmopathy. The wider study: Initial diagnosis, before any treatment, was when peripheral blood was collected. Points from the study as a whole: Blood also showed most of the thyroid clonotypes that were expanded above 0.001.

RNA transcripts served as the template for amplifying TCR beta CDR3 regions. First-round RT-PCR with HTBI primers amplified the TCR CDR3 region. From the multiplex PCR reads, TCRdb called clonotypes with MiXCR, one entry per CDR3 protein. Seen here are fewer than 650,000 distinct CDR3 sequences, approximately 14% observed once, and the top ten hold approximately 15%. Patients were excluded for uncontrolled infection, other autoimmune disease, pregnancy or lactation. Each diagnosis was grounded in clinical symptoms, serum thyroxine and TRAb, thyroid ultrasound, and orbital computed tomography. The CDR3 has 16 amino acids. Germline CDR1 reads LGHDT; CDR2 reads YNNKEL (reference sequence). The trim removed 4 bases at V and 5 bases at J, leaving 7 bases unmatched. This clonotype showed up many times. Its antigen is currently unknown.

Sequencing was carried out using blood. This chain joins TRBV3-1 and TRBJ2-7; 14 nucleotides line up with TRBD2. The receptor comes from a woman aged 40 to 50 with Graves' hyperthyroidism. The CDR3 loop reads CASSLGTSGRLHEQYF. The CDR3 DNA reads as TGTGCCAGCAGCCTCGGGACTAGCGGGAGACTACACGAGCAGTACTTC.